This TCR beta chain derives from a study of kidney transplant recipient with SARS-CoV-2 infection. Concerning this clonotype itself: Possible read error: a much larger clone is one base away.

TCRdb used MiXCR to reprocess the reads, holding one entry per CDR3 protein. The sample lists under 300,000 distinct CDR3 sequences, around 28% occurring once. The CDR3 has 16 amino acids. Germline CDR1 reads SGHRS; CDR2 reads YFSETQ. V was clipped by 7 bases and J by 4 bases, with 23 bases between them. The receptor was isolated from a male patient between 25 and 40 years old who had COVID-19 and was a kidney transplant recipient. Some T cells may originate from the graft donor. Specimen: a blood sample, collected at baseline and on roughly day 110 from a kidney transplant recipient. J is TRBJ1-2 and V is TRBV5-1; D gene uncertain. Here the CDR3 reads CASCRGSVRKTYGYTF. In DNA form, the CDR3 reads TGCGCCAGCTGTAGAGGATCGGTTCGAAAGACCTATGGCTACACCTTC.